These 21 T cell receptor beta chains were all obtained from the same sample, sequenced in a study of T-cell reconstitution after alpha-beta-depleted transplantation in children. Researchers prepared the TCRbeta library using unique molecular identifiers, the study reports. MiXCR, applied by TCRdb to the PCR reads, yields one record per CDR3 protein. The data hold over 550,000 distinct CDR3 sequences, with over 9.5% observed a single time. Sequenced material: PBMCs from the stem cell graft donor, taken from the stem cell graft. Every receptor here comes from a human donor who donated a stem cell graft to a child with acute myeloid leukemia.

Points on this clonotype: Germline and junction disagree at one end, which may indicate a read error. J is TRBJ2-4 and V is TRBV6-5, with D maybe TRBD1 (5 bases). The CDR3 sequence is 16 residues long. CDR1 and CDR2 from the germline V gene are MNHEY and SVGAGI. The CDR3 nucleotides read TGTGCCAGCAGTTACCATAAGGGGTTGGCCAAAAACATTCGGTACTTC. This translates into CASSYHKGLAKNIRYF.

This clonotype has more than one count but fewer than ten. The V gene is TRBV2, the J gene TRBJ2-2; D might be TRBD1 or TRBD2, each matching 5 bases. Germline V gives CDR1 SNHLY, CDR2 FYNNEI. The V gene lost 1 base and the J gene lost 6 bases, with 18 bases spanning the gap. The CDR3 spans 17 residues. CDR3 region: CASSEDEGKAKAGELFF. Written as DNA, the CDR3 is TGTGCCAGCAGTGAAGACGAGGGGAAGGCGAAGGCCGGGGAGCTGTTTTTT.

The chain carries TRBV7-8 and TRBJ2-7, with TRBD1 matching 8 bases. This CDR3 region has 15 residues. V lost 4 bases, J lost 3 bases, and 8 bases stayed unmatched. CDR1 is SGHVS, CDR2 FQNEAQ, per germline. The CDR3 reads CASSSRQGSNYEQYF. The CDR3, as DNA: TGTGCCAGCAGCTCGCGACAGGGGAGTAACTACGAGCAGTACTTC.

The J gene is TRBJ2-5, the V gene TRBV5-4; 9 bases align to TRBD2. This CDR3 region has 15 residues. Germline loops: CDR1 SGHNT, CDR2 YYREEE (reference sequence). After removal of 0 bases from V and 8 bases from J, the junction contained 8 bases not matched to a gene. CDR3: CASSLASAGGGTQYF. The CDR3 DNA is TGTGCCAGCAGCTTGGCTTCAGCGGGGGGCGGAACCCAGTACTTC.

This clonotype showed up many times. J is TRBJ1-1 and V is TRBV29-1; the D gene is possibly TRBD1 (5 bases). The V and J ends lost 8 bases and 2 bases respectively, with 12 bases between them. This CDR3 spans 12 amino acids. Germline CDR1 is SQVTM and CDR2 is ANQGSEA. The DNA for the CDR3 is TGCAGCTCTCTCACAGGAAACACTGAAGCTTTCTTT. It is translated as CSSLTGNTEAFF.

There are a few counts of this clonotype. The rearrangement uses TRBV20-1 and TRBJ2-7, with 9 positions matching TRBD2. The CDR3 length is 17 residues. Germline loops: CDR1 DFQATT, CDR2 SNEGSKA (reference sequence). The V and J ends lost 3 bases and 2 bases, in that order; junction bases with no gene match: 14. This CDR3 reads CSASGQYGGRGTYEQYF. CDR3 sequence (DNA): TGCAGTGCTAGCGGGCAATACGGCGGGAGGGGGACCTACGAGCAGTACTTC.

This clonotype was seen a handful of times. This chain connects TRBV24-1 to TRBJ2-1, with 10 bases that match TRBD2. CDR1 is KGHDR, CDR2 SFDVKD, per germline. After removal of 3 bases from V and 5 bases from J, the junction contained 6 bases not matched to a gene. This CDR3 region has 16 residues. CDR3 nucleotide sequence: TGTGCCACCAGTGATCCCACTAGCGGGACCGACAATGAGCAGTTCTTC. As protein: CATSDPTSGTDNEQFF.

This clonotype was recorded many times. The J gene is TRBJ2-2, the V gene TRBV20-1, with D maybe TRBD1 (5 bases). The CDR3 contains 16 residues. V was trimmed by 6 bases and J by 7 bases, leaving 24 bases between them. Germline V gene lookup returns CDR1 DFQATT and CDR2 SNEGSKA (reference sequence). The CDR3 protein is CSAWNVGRQLGGELFF. The DNA of the CDR3 is TGCAGTGCGTGGAACGTAGGCCGACAGTTGGGCGGGGAGCTGTTTTTT.

There are many counts of this clonotype. The genes are TRBV29-1 and TRBJ1-3; perhaps TRBD1 as D (6 bases). The ends were cut back, 0 bases at V and 2 bases at J, with 17 bases in the middle. This CDR3 has 17 residues. CDR1 SQVTM and CDR2 ANQGSEA come from the germline V gene. This chain's CDR3 is CSVEDLQGSLAGNTIYF. The CDR3 region has the DNA TGCAGCGTTGAAGATCTACAGGGTTCATTGGCTGGAAACACCATATATTTT. The variable domain in full, with the rest retrieved from reference TRBV29-1 and TRBJ1-3, is SAVISQKPSRDICQRGTSLTIQCQVDSQVTMMFWYRQQPGQSLTLIATANQGSEATYESGFVIDKFPISRPNLTFSTLTVSNMSPEDSSIYLCSVEDLQGSLAGNTIYFGEGSWLTVV.

This chain joins TRBV19 and TRBJ2-5; D perhaps matches TRBD1 (6 bases). V was clipped by 4 bases and J by 10 bases, with 13 bases between them. Looked up from germline, CDR1 is LNHDA and CDR2 is SQIVND (reference sequence). This CDR3 has 12 amino acids. The CDR3 region is CASSSYRDLQYF. Written as DNA, the CDR3 is TGTGCCAGTAGTAGCTACAGGGACCTCCAGTACTTC.

This clonotype has ten or more counts. This rearrangement joins TRBV12-3 or TRBV12-4 to TRBJ2-7; 9 bases align to TRBD1. This CDR3 contains 14 residues. J lost 4 bases, V lost 5 bases, and 6 bases had no gene match. CDR3 loop: CASSQGTGRYEQYF. DNA for the CDR3: TGTGCCAGCAGTCAAGGGACAGGGAGATACGAGCAGTACTTC.

This chain links TRBV4-2 with TRBJ2-5, with 8 positions matching TRBD1. The CDR3 is made up of 14 amino acids. CDR1 is LGHNA and CDR2 is YNFKEQ in the germline V gene. V shed 3 bases and J 5 bases; nucleotides not matched to a gene: 5. CDR3 sequence (DNA): TGTGCCAGCAGCCAGAAACAGGGGGTGGAGACCCAGTACTTC. It yields the protein CASSQKQGVETQYF.

This clonotype has a handful of counts. This chain links TRBV20-1 with TRBJ2-7, with D unresolved. The V gene's germline CDR1 is DFQATT and CDR2 SNEGSKA (reference sequence). This CDR3 comprises 12 residues. Trimming took off 0 bases at V and 3 bases at J, with 6 bases between the two ends. In DNA, the CDR3 is TGCAGTGCTAGAGATGGGATCTACGAGCAGTACTTC. Translating gives CSARDGIYEQYF.

This chain joins TRBV27 and TRBJ1-2, with D possibly matching TRBD1 (6 bases). This CDR3 has 13 amino acids. From germline, CDR1 is MNHEY and CDR2 SMNVEV (reference sequence). Trimming left V 2 bases short and J 8 bases short, with 12 bases between. The CDR3 sequence: CASSLREGEGYTF. The CDR3 DNA reads TGTGCCAGCAGTTTAAGGGAGGGGGAAGGCTACACCTTC.

This clonotype was picked up many times. V gene TRBV12-3 or TRBV12-4 combines with J gene TRBJ1-1; D remains unclear. Between the trimmed V and J ends, which lost 6 bases and 5 bases, there was a span of 10 bases. This CDR3 has 12 amino acids. CDR3 sequence (DNA): TGTGCCAGCAGCCATGGAAGGACTGAAGCTTTCTTT. It is translated as CASSHGRTEAFF.

The V call is TRBV6-1, the J call TRBJ2-7; 7 bases agree with TRBD2. This CDR3 region has 15 residues. Per the germline V gene, CDR1 is MNHNS and CDR2 is SASEGT. V was clipped by 6 bases and J by 3 bases; unmatched bases: 11. The CDR3 spells CASRPTEGGSYEQYF. In DNA, the CDR3 is TGTGCCAGCAGACCTACCGAAGGCGGGAGCTACGAGCAGTACTTC.

This clonotype turned up a few times. This rearrangement joins TRBV12-3 or TRBV12-4 to TRBJ2-7; TRBD1 aligns across 7 bases. The CDR3 consists of 15 residues. V was pared by 6 bases and J by 2 bases, with 10 bases of the junction left unmatched. The CDR3 sequence: CASSPRADRAYEQYF. For the CDR3, the DNA is TGTGCCAGCAGCCCAAGGGCTGACAGGGCCTACGAGCAGTACTTC.

The table lists this clonotype with a few counts. The V gene is TRBV29-1, the J gene TRBJ2-3, with 13 nucleotides matching TRBD2. The CDR3 contains 13 residues. The V gene end was trimmed by 6 bases and the J gene end by 6 bases; junction bases not matched to a gene: 3. In germline, CDR1 is SQVTM, CDR2 ANQGSEA. DNA for the CDR3: TGCAGCGTGCAGACTAGCGGGAGGGATACGCAGTATTTT. Amino acids: CSVQTSGRDTQYF.

This chain connects TRBV14 to TRBJ2-7, with D maybe TRBD1 (6 bases). The CDR3 consists of 14 residues. With 5 bases removed from V and 2 bases from J, the gap between germline ends came to 13 bases. Germline CDR1 reads SGHDN; CDR2 reads FVKESK. The CDR3, as DNA: TGTGCCAGCAGCTTACAGGGAAGAACCTACGAGCAGTACTTC. It specifies CASSLQGRTYEQYF. The full variable domain, rest sourced from reference TRBV14 and TRBJ2-7, is EAGVTQFPSHSVIEKGQTVTLRCDPISGHDNLYWYRRVMGKEIKFLLHFVKESKQDESGMPNNRFLAERTGGTYSTLKVQPAELEDSGVYFCASSLQGRTYEQYFGPGTRLTVT.

V usage is TRBV7-9 and J usage is TRBJ2-1; a weak D match, TRBD2 (6 bases). Between the trimmed V and J ends, which lost 5 bases and 0 bases, there was a span of 17 bases. The CDR3 covers 17 residues. Germline loops: CDR1 SEHNR, CDR2 FQNEAQ (reference sequence). The CDR3 loop is CASSEQMGGRSYNEQFF. CDR3 nucleotide sequence: TGTGCCAGCAGCGAACAAATGGGGGGACGCTCCTACAATGAGCAGTTCTTC. The variable domain in full, completed from reference TRBV7-9 and TRBJ2-1, reads DTGVSQNPRHKITKRGQNVTFRCDPISEHNRLYWYRQTLGQGPEFLTYFQNEAQLEKSRLLSDRFSAERPKGSFSTLEIQRTEQGDSAMYLCASSEQMGGRSYNEQFFGPGTRLTVL.

Only a few counts were recorded for this clonotype. The chain carries TRBV6-1 and TRBJ2-7; 8 bases align to TRBD2. Germline CDR1 and CDR2: MNHNS and SASEGT. After removal of 8 bases from V and 0 bases from J, the junction contained 6 bases not matched to a gene. This CDR3 is built from 14 residues. Here the CDR3 DNA reads TGTGCCAGCGCGGGGGGACTAGGCTCCTACGAGCAGTACTTC. Its translation is CASAGGLGSYEQYF.